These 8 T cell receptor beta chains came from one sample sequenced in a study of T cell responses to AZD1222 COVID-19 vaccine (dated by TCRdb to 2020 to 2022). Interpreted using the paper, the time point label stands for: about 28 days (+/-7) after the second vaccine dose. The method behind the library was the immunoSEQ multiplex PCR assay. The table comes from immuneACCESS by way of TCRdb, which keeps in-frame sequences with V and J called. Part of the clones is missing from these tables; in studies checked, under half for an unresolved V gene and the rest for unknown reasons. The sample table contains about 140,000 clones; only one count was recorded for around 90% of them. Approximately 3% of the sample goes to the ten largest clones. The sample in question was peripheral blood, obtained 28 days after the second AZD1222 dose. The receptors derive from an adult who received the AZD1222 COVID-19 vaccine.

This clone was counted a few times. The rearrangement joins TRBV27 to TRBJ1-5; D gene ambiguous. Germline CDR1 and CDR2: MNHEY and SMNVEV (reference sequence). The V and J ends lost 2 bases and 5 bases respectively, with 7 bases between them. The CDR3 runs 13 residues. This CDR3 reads CASSLSNYQPQHF. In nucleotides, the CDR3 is TGTGCCAGCAGTTTAAGCAACTATCAGCCCCAGCATTTT.

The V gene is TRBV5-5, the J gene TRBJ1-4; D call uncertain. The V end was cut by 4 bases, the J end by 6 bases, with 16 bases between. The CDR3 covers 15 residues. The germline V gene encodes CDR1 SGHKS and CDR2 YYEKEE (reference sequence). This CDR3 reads CASSPSTIVYEKLFF. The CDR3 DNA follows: TGTGCCAGCAGCCCATCCACGATTGTTTATGAAAAACTGTTTTTT.

The CDR3 spells CASSPAGTAQGGYTF. The CDR3, as DNA: TGTGCCAGCTCACCGGCCGGGACAGCGCAGGGTGGCTACACCTTC. The chain employs TRBV18 and TRBJ1-2; 7 bases fit TRBD1. Germline-derived CDR1 and CDR2 are KGHSH and LQKENI. The trim removed 3 bases at V and 7 bases at J, leaving 11 bases unmatched. CDR3 length: 15 residues.

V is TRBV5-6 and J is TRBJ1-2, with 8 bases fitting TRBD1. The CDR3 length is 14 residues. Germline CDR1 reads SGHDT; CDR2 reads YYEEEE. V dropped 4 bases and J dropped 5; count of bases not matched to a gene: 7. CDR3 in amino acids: CASSQTRGQYGYTF. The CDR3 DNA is TGTGCCAGCAGCCAAACCAGGGGGCAGTATGGCTACACCTTC. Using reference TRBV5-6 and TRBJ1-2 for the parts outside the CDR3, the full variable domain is DAGVTQSPTHLIKTRGQQVTLRCSPKSGHDTVSWYQQALGQGPQFIFQYYEEEERQRGNFPDRFSGHQFPNYSSELNVNALLLGDSALYLCASSQTRGQYGYTFGSGTRLTVV.

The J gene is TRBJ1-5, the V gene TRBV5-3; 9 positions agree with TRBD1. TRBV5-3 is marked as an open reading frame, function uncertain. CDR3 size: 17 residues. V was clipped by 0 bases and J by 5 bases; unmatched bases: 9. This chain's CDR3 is CARSLVRDRAHHQPQHF. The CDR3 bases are TGTGCCAGAAGCTTGGTTCGGGACAGGGCGCACCATCAGCCCCAGCATTTT.

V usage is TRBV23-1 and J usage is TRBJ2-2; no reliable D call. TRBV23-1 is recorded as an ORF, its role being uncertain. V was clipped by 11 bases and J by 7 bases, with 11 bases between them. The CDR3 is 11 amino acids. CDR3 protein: CAPSKFGELFF. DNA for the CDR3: TGCGCCCCCAGTAAGTTCGGGGAGCTGTTTTTT.

The CDR3 coding sequence is TGTGCCAGCAGCTTAGGCCTGTTCCAAGAGACCCAGTACTTC. Protein sequence: CASSLGLFQETQYF. The V gene is TRBV7-9, the J gene TRBJ2-5; D unclear. The germline V gene encodes CDR1 SEHNR and CDR2 FQNEAQ (reference sequence). The CDR3 totals 14 residues. Trimming removed 1 base from V and 1 base from J, with 7 bases in between. Complete variable domain (other parts from reference TRBV7-9 and TRBJ2-5): DTGVSQNPRHKITKRGQNVTFRCDPISEHNRLYWYRQTLGQGPEFLTYFQNEAQLEKSRLLSDRFSAERPKGSFSTLEIQRTEQGDSAMYLCASSLGLFQETQYFGPGTRLLVL.

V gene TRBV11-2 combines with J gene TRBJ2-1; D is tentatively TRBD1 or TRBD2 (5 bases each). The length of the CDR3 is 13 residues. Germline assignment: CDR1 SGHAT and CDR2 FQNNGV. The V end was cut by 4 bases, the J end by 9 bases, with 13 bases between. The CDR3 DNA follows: TGTGCCAGCAGCTCTGACTTCGGGACTGAGCAGTTCTTC. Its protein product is CASSSDFGTEQFF.